The 17 T cell receptor beta chains below all came from one sample that was sequenced in a study of radiotherapy plus CTLA-4 blockade in lung cancer. Clones were sequenced by immunoSEQ multiplex PCR, and TCRdb holds only the in-frame ones, with some missing. In the table there are around 70,000 clones, about 80% of which are singletons. The sequencing here drew on peripheral blood, taken from a patient treated with radiotherapy plus ipilimumab. The receptors derive from a human donor with non-small cell lung cancer who had a partial response to radiotherapy plus ipilimumab.

The chain links TRBV28 to TRBJ2-7; D may be TRBD2 (6 bases). Germline V gives CDR1 MDHEN, CDR2 SYDVKM. This CDR3 comprises 14 residues. V was trimmed by 7 bases and J by 2 bases, leaving 15 bases between them. This chain's CDR3 is CASTTGLLAYEQYF. The CDR3 bases are TGTGCCAGCACCACAGGACTATTGGCCTACGAGCAGTACTTC.

J is TRBJ2-5 and V is TRBV18; D may be TRBD2 (6 bases). Germline loops: CDR1 KGHSH, CDR2 LQKENI. CDR3 length: 15 residues. V shed 6 bases and J shed 1 base, with 15 bases lying between them. CDR3 amino acids: CASSNGISGQETQYF. The CDR3 DNA sequence: TGTGCCAGCTCTAATGGGATTAGCGGCCAAGAGACCCAGTACTTC.

The J gene is TRBJ2-6, the V gene TRBV2; the match to TRBD1 covers 9 bases. The CDR3 spans 16 residues. Germline loops: CDR1 SNHLY, CDR2 FYNNEI. J was trimmed by 2 bases and V by 8 bases; bases with no gene match: 7. CDR3 nucleotide sequence: TGTGCCAGCCTCCGGGACAGGGTTACTGGGGCCAACGTCCTGACTTTC. The encoded protein is CASLRDRVTGANVLTF.

V gene TRBV28 combines with J gene TRBJ2-7; D perhaps matches TRBD1 (7 bases). The V end lost 5 bases, the J end lost 7 bases, and 24 bases lay between the germline ends. The germline V gene has CDR1 MDHEN and CDR2 SYDVKM. The CDR3 spans 16 residues. As DNA, the CDR3 is TGTGCCAGCAGTCCCACGCCTACAGGGGAGGATAGTGAGCAGTACTTC. It translates to CASSPTPTGEDSEQYF.

The CDR3 nucleotides read TGTGCCAGCTCACCTTTCCGGGACACCGGGGAGCTGTTTTTT. Its translation: CASSPFRDTGELFF. This sequence joins TRBV18 and TRBJ2-2, with unresolved D. The CDR3 is made up of 14 amino acids. V dropped 3 bases and J dropped 3 bases, with 8 bases sitting between them. Germline V gene sequence: CDR1 KGHSH, CDR2 LQKENI.

This CDR3 reads CASSGGNNQPQHF. Written as DNA, the CDR3 is TGTGCCAGCAGTGGGGGCAACAATCAGCCCCAGCATTTT. This sequence joins TRBV25-1 and TRBJ1-5, with D perhaps TRBD1 (5 bases). The V end was cut by 4 bases, the J end by 3 bases, with 7 bases between. This CDR3 region has 13 residues. Germline loops: CDR1 MGHDK, CDR2 SYGVNS.

The chain employs TRBV30 and TRBJ1-2; 8 nucleotides agree with TRBD1. Germline-derived CDR1 and CDR2 are GTSNPN and SVGIG (reference sequence). CDR3 length: 16 residues. V shed 0 bases and J 8 bases; nucleotides not matched to a gene: 14. CDR3 bases: TGTGCCTGGAGTGTACTGTGGACAGGGAGGGTCGGGGGCTACACCTTC. Its protein is CAWSVLWTGRVGGYTF.

The rearrangement joins TRBV11-2 to TRBJ2-7; TRBD1 matches 7 bases. The J segment lost 5 bases and the V segment lost 0 bases, leaving 7 bases of the junction unmatched. Looked up from germline, CDR1 is SGHAT and CDR2 is FQNNGV. The CDR3 runs to 15 residues. The CDR3 nucleotides read TGTGCCAGCAGCTTAGATGTGACAGGGTACCACGAGCAGTACTTC. Its protein product is CASSLDVTGYHEQYF.

The rearrangement uses TRBV4-2 and TRBJ2-3; TRBD1 might be the D (6 bases). This CDR3 contains 15 residues. V was pared by 0 bases and J by 4 bases, with 11 bases between. CDR1 is LGHNA, CDR2 YNFKEQ, per germline. The CDR3 loop is CASSQEGGSADTQYF. CDR3 nucleotides: TGTGCCAGCAGCCAAGAAGGGGGAAGCGCAGATACGCAGTATTTT.

This clone came up a few times. The DNA for the CDR3 is TGTGCCAGCAGCCATAGACGGGGAGATAACTATGGCTACACCTTC. It is translated as CASSHRRGDNYGYTF. The chain couples TRBV5-6 to TRBJ1-2; D is undetermined. From germline, CDR1 is SGHDT and CDR2 YYEEEE. The CDR3 contains 15 residues. V lost 4 bases, J lost 1 base, and 14 bases lay in between.

This clone came up once. The chain employs TRBV5-1 and TRBJ2-5; perhaps TRBD2 as D (5 bases). Trimming shortened V by 5 bases and J by 1 base, and 9 bases separated the two germline ends. Looked up from germline, CDR1 is SGHRS and CDR2 is YFSETQ. This CDR3 has 13 residues. Here the CDR3 reads CASRRTSQETQYF. Here the CDR3 DNA reads TGCGCCAGCAGGCGGACTTCCCAAGAGACCCAGTACTTC.

Written as DNA, the CDR3 is TGTGCCAGCTCACCACAGACCAGGGCGGTTTTGAATGAGCAGTTCTTC. It encodes CASSPQTRAVLNEQFF. This chain links TRBV18 with TRBJ2-1; possible D gene TRBD1, 5 bases. V was trimmed by 1 base and J by 7 bases, leaving 17 bases between them. Germline-derived CDR1 and CDR2 are KGHSH and LQKENI. The CDR3 contains 16 residues.

This clone occurred once. V usage is TRBV29-1 and J usage is TRBJ2-7; 13 bases fit TRBD2. This CDR3 has 15 residues. Trimming cost V 6 bases and J 5 bases; bases outside gene matches: 10. CDR1 and CDR2 (germline): SQVTM, ANQGSEA. In DNA form, the CDR3 reads TGCAGCGTCGCCCCCCCCGGACTAGCGGGAGACGAGCAGTACTTC. It encodes CSVAPPGLAGDEQYF.

The chain combines TRBV5-8 with TRBJ2-5; 9 bases align to TRBD1. This CDR3 has 16 amino acids. CDR1 SGHTS and CDR2 YDEGEE come from the germline V gene. V lost 0 bases and J lost 1; bases outside the gene matches: 4. CDR3 coding DNA: TGTGCCAGCAGCTTGGAGGGACAGGGAATCCAAGAGACCCAGTACTTC. It is translated as CASSLEGQGIQETQYF. The variable domain in full, with the rest retrieved from reference TRBV5-8 and TRBJ2-5, is EAGVTQSPTHLIKTRGQQATLRCSPISGHTSVYWYQQALGLGLQFLLWYDEGEERNRGNFPPRFSGRQFPNYSSELNVNALELEDSALYLCASSLEGQGIQETQYFGPGTRLLVL.

The genes are TRBV20-1 and TRBJ2-3; D unresolved. Germline V gives CDR1 DFQATT, CDR2 SNEGSKA (reference sequence). V dropped 5 bases and J dropped 2 bases, with 2 bases sitting between them. This CDR3 is 10 amino acids long. Written as DNA, the CDR3 is TGCAGTGCTCTCACAGATACGCAGTATTTT. The encoded protein is CSALTDTQYF.

Here the CDR3 reads CASSPGQTTQAEETQYF. CDR3 DNA: TGTGCCAGCAGCCCGGGACAGACAACACAGGCCGAAGAGACCCAGTACTTC. The genes are TRBV2 and TRBJ2-5, with 7 bases lining up with TRBD1. The CDR3 extends over 17 amino acids. CDR1 SNHLY and CDR2 FYNNEI come from the germline V gene. The junction had 16 bases not matched to a gene; V was cut back by 6 bases and J by 3 bases.

This chain uses TRBV5-1 with TRBJ2-3; D is ambiguous. Trimming shortened V by 0 bases and J by 0 bases, and 11 bases separated the two germline ends. The CDR3 length is 16 residues. CDR1 and CDR2 from the germline V gene are SGHRS and YFSETQ. For the CDR3, the DNA is TGCGCCAGCAGCTTGGACAGATCTTCTAGCACAGATACGCAGTATTTT. Its protein product is CASSLDRSSSTDTQYF.